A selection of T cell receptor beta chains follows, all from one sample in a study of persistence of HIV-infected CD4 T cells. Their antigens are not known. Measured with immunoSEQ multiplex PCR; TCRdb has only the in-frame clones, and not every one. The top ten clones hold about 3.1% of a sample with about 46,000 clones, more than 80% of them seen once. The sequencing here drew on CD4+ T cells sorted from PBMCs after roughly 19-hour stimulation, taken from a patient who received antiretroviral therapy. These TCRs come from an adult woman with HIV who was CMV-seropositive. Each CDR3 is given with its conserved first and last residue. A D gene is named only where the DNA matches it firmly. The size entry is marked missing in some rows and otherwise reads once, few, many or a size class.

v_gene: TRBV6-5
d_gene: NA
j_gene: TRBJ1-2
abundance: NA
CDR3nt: TGTGCCAGCAGTACAGGGCTTGGGGGCTACACCTTC
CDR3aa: CASSTGLGGYTF

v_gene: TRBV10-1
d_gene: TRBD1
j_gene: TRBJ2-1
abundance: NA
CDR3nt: TGCGCCAGCAGTGAGTCACCAGGGGGTTTGGACGAGCAGTTCTTC
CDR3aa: CASSESPGGLDEQFF

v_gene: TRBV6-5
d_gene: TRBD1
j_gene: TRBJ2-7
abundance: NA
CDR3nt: TGTGCCAGCAGTTATAGTTGGGACAGGAGTAACTACGAGCAGTACTTC
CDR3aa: CASSYSWDRSNYEQYF

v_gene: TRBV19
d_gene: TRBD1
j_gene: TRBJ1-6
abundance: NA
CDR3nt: TGTGCCACTAGACAGGGGGCGTCGAGAAAAGGACGCTCCTATAATTCACCCCTCCACTTT
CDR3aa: CATRQGASRKGRSYNSPLHF

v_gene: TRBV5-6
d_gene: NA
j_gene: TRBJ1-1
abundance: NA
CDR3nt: TGTGCCAGCAGCTTTGCGAGGGAGGCCAACACTGAAGCTTTCTTT
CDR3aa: CASSFAREANTEAFF

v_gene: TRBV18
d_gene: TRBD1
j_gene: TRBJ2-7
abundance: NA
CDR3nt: TGTGCCAGCTCACCGGAGACAGGGATAGTCGAGCAGTACTTC
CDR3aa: CASSPETGIVEQYF

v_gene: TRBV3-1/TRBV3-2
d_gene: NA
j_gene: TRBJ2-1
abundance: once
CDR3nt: TGTGCCAGCAGCCAAGCCCTCAATGAGCAGTTCTTC
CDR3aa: CASSQALNEQFF

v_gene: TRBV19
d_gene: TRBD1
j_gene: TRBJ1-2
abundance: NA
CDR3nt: TGTGCCAGTAGCACCCTGGACGACAGGGGGGATGGCTACACCTTC
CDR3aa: CASSTLDDRGDGYTF

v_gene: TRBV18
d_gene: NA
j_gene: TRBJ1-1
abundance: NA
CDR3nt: TGTGCCAGCTCACAGGGAGGGGACACTGAAGCTTTCTTT
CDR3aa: CASSQGGDTEAFF

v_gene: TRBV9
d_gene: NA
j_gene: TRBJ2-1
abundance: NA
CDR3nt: TGTGCCAGCAGCGTAACTACGGGCTCCTACAATGAGCAGTTCTTC
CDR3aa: CASSVTTGSYNEQFF

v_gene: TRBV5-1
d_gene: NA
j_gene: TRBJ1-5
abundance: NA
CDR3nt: TGCGCCAGCAGCTTGGGTACGGATAGCAATCAGCCCCAGCATTTT
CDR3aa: CASSLGTDSNQPQHF

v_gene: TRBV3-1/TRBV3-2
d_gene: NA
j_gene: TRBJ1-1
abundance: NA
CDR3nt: TGTGCCAGCAGCCGATCTGGGGGGGGAACTTTCTTT
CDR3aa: CASSRSGGGTFF